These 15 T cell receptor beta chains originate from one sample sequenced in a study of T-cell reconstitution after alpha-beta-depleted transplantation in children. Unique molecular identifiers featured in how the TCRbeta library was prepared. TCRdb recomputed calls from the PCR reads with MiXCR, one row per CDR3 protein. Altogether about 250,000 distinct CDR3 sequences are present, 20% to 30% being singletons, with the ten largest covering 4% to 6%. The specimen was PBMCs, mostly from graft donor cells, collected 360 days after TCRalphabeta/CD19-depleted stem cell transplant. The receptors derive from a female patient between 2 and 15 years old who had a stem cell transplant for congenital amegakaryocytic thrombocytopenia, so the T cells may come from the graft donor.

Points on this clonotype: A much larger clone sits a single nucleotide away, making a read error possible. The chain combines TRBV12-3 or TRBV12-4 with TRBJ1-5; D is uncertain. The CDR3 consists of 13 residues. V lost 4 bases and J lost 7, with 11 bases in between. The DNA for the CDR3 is TGTGCCAGCAGTTCCAGGTGGGCACAGCCCCAGCATTTT. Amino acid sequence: CASSSRWAQPQHF.

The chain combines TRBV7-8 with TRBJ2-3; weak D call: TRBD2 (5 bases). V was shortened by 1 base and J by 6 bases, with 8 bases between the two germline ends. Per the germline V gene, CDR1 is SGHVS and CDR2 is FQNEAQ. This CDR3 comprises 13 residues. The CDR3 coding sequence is TGTGCCAGCAGCTTAGTGGAGCGGGATACGCAGTATTTT. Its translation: CASSLVERDTQYF.

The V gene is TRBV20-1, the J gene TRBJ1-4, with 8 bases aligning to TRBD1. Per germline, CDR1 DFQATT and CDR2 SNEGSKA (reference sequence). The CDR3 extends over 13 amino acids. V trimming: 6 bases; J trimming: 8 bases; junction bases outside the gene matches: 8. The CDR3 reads CSALRTGPEKLFF. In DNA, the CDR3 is TGCAGTGCGTTGAGGACAGGGCCAGAAAAACTGTTTTTT.

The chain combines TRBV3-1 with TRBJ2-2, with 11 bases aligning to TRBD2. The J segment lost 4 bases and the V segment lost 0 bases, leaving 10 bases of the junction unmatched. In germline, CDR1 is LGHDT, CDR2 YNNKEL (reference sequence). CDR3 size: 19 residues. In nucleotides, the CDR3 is TGTGCCAGCAGCCAAGAGTTCCCCACTAGCGGGGGAGTCACCGGGGAGCTGTTTTTT. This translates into CASSQEFPTSGGVTGELFF.

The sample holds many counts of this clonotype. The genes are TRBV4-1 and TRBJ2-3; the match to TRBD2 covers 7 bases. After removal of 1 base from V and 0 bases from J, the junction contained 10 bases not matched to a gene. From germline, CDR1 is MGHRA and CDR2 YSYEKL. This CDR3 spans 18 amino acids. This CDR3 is CASSQGTWLAASTDTQYF. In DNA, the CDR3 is TGCGCCAGCAGCCAAGGTACCTGGCTAGCGGCTAGCACAGATACGCAGTATTTT.

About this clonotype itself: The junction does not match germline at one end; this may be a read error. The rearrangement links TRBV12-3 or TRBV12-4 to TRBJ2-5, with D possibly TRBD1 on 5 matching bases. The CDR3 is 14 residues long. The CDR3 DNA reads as TGTGCCAGCAGTTTAGGCGTCAGGGAAGATACCCAGTACTTC. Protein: CASSLGVREDTQYF.

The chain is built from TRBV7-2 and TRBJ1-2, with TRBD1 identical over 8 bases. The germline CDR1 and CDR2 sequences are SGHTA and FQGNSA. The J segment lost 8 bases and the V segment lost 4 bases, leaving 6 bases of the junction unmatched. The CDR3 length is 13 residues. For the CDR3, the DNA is TGTGCCAGCAGCTCCGGACAGGGTTGGGGCTACACCTTC. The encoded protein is CASSSGQGWGYTF.

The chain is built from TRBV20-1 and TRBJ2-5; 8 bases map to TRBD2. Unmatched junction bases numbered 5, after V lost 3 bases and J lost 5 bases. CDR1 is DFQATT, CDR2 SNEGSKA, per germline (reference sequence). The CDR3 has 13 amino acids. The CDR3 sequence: CSASGRALETQYF. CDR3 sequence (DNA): TGCAGTGCTAGCGGGAGGGCCCTCGAGACCCAGTACTTC.

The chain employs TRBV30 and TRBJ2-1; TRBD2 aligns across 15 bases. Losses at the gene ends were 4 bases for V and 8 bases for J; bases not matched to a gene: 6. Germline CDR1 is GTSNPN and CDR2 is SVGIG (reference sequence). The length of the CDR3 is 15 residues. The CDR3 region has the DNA TGTGCCTGGAATGGACTAGCGGGGGGGTTATATGAGCAGTTCTTC. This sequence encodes CAWNGLAGGLYEQFF.

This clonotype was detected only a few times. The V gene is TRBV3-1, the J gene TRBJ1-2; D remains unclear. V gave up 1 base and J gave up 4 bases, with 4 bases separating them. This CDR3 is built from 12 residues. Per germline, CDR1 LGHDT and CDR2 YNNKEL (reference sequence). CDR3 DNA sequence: TGTGCCAGCAGCCAAGTATTCTATGGCTACACCTTC. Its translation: CASSQVFYGYTF.

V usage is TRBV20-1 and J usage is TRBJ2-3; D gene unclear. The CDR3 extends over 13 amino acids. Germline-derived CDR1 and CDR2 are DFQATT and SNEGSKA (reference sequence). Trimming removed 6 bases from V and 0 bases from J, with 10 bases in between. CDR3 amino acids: CSAPGPSTDTQYF. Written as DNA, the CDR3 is TGCAGTGCCCCTGGTCCTAGCACAGATACGCAGTATTTT.

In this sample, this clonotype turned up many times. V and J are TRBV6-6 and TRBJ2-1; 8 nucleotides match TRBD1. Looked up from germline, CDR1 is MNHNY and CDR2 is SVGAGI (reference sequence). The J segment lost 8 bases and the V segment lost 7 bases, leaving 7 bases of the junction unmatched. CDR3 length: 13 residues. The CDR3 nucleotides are TGTGCCAGCATGACTCAGGGGGCGTATGAGCAGTTCTTC. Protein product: CASMTQGAYEQFF.

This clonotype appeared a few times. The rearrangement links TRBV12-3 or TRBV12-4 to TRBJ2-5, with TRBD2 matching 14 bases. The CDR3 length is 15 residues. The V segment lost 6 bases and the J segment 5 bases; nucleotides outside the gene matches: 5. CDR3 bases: TGTGCCAGCAGGGGGACTAGCGGGGGTATTGAGACCCAGTACTTC. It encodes CASRGTSGGIETQYF.

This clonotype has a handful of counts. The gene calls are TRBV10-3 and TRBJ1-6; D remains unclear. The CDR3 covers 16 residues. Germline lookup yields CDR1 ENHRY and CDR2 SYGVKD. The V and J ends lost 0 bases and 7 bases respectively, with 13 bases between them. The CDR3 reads CAISESALTSNSPLHF. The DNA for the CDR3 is TGTGCCATCAGTGAGTCAGCACTGACCTCCAATTCACCCCTCCACTTT.

CDR3 sequence (DNA): TGTGCCAGCAGTTACTTCGGCGGGAGCCTGCCCTCGAACACCGGGGAGCTGTTTTTT. Translation: CASSYFGGSLPSNTGELFF. The chain recombines TRBV6-5 with TRBJ2-2; TRBD2 agrees at 7 bases. In germline, CDR1 is MNHEY, CDR2 SVGAGI. Trimming at V came to 1 base and at J to 0 bases, leaving 11 bases not matched to a gene. The CDR3 consists of 19 residues.